A selection of T cell receptor beta chains follows, all from one sample in a study of neurological immune-mediated disorders. TCRdb reprocessed the 5' RACE reads via MiXCR and lists one record per CDR3 protein. The repertoire includes about 50,000 distinct CDR3 sequences, 10% of them detected once, and over 4% sits in the top ten. Sequences were obtained from PBMCs. The receptors here all came from a man between 65 and 80 years old with HTLV-1-associated myelopathy (HAM/TSP). Both conserved end residues are part of each CDR3. Each record gives: clone size, V gene, D gene, J gene, CDR3 DNA, CDR3 protein. D genes are given only for firm matches. Expanded clones get a size class; other rows say once, few or many, or leave the size out.

NA	TRBV20-1	NA	TRBJ1-6	TGCAGTGCCGGACAGTGGGGGGTGGATTCACCCCTCCACTTT	CSAGQWGVDSPLHF
NA	TRBV3-1	NA	TRBJ2-2	TGTGCCAGCAGCCAGGTCGGACCACCCGGATCGAACGCCGGGGAGCTGTTTTTT	CASSQVGPPGSNAGELFF
NA	TRBV7-3	NA	TRBJ2-1	TGTGCCAGCAGCTTAACAGGGAGTGAGCAGTTCTTC	CASSLTGSEQFF
many	TRBV9	NA	TRBJ2-7	TGTGCCAGCAGCGTGGAAGGTTTTGAGCAGTACTTC	CASSVEGFEQYF
many	TRBV6-2/TRBV6-3	NA	TRBJ1-5	TGTGCCAGCAGTTACCCCCTTAGTCCGCAAGGCAATCAGCCCCAGCATTTT	CASSYPLSPQGNQPQHF
many	TRBV18	NA	TRBJ1-4	TGTGCCAGCTCGAGTGCAACTAATGAAAAACTGTTTTTT	CASSSATNEKLFF
many	TRBV2	TRBD2	TRBJ2-3	TGTGCCAGCAGTGAGCAGCGGGGTTTGGATACGCAGTATTTT	CASSEQRGLDTQYF
many	TRBV5-1	NA	TRBJ2-5	TGCGCCAGCAGCTTGGCCGGAGGGGGAGAGACCCAGTACTTC	CASSLAGGGETQYF
many	TRBV11-2	TRBD2	TRBJ2-4	TGTGCCAGCAGTTCAGGGCGGGGAGGGACCAAAAACATTCAGTACTTC	CASSSGRGGTKNIQYF
many	TRBV12-3/TRBV12-4	TRBD1	TRBJ1-1	TGTGCCAGCAGCTCGACAGGGTCGATACTAAACACTGAAGCTTTCTTT	CASSSTGSILNTEAFF
many	TRBV24-1	NA	TRBJ1-4	TGTGCCACCACCCGTTGGGGAGAAGAAAAACTGTTTTTT	CATTRWGEEKLFF
many	TRBV19	NA	TRBJ2-3	TGTGCCAGTAGCGACACCCAGACAGATACGCAGTATTTT	CASSDTQTDTQYF
many	TRBV7-8	NA	TRBJ2-1	TGTGCCAGCAGCTTACTTTCCAACTACAATGAGCAGTTCTTC	CASSLLSNYNEQFF
many	TRBV13	NA	TRBJ2-7	TGTGCCAGCAGCTTAGGCCCCCGCTACGAGCAGTACTTC	CASSLGPRYEQYF
many	TRBV20-1	TRBD2	TRBJ2-2	TGCAGTGCTAGAGAGGGACTAGCGGGAGAGACCGGGGAGCTGTTTTTT	CSAREGLAGETGELFF
many	TRBV27	TRBD1	TRBJ1-5	TGTGCCAGCAGTTTCGGACAGGGACATCAGCCCCAGCATTTT	CASSFGQGHQPQHF
many	TRBV7-2	NA	TRBJ2-7	TGTGCCAGCAGCTTAGGGGGCAGGGGGGACTACGAGCAGTACTTC	CASSLGGRGDYEQYF
many	TRBV2	NA	TRBJ2-1	TGTGCCAGCAGACTCCGGGACATTAAGACGGATGAGCAGTTCTTC	CASRLRDIKTDEQFF